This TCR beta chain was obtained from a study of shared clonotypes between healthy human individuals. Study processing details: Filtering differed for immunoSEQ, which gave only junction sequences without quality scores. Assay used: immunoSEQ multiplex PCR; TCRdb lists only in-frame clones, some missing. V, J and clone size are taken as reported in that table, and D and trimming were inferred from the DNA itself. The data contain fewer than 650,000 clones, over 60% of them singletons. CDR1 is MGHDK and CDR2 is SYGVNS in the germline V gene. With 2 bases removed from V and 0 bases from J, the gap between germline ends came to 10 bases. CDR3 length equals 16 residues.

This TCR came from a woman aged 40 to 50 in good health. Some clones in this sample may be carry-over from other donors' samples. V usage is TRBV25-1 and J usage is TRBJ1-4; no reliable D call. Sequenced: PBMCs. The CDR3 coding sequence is TGTGCCAGCAGTGAAAGGCGGGTGGCAACTAATGAAAAACTGTTTTTT. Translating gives CASSERRVATNEKLFF.